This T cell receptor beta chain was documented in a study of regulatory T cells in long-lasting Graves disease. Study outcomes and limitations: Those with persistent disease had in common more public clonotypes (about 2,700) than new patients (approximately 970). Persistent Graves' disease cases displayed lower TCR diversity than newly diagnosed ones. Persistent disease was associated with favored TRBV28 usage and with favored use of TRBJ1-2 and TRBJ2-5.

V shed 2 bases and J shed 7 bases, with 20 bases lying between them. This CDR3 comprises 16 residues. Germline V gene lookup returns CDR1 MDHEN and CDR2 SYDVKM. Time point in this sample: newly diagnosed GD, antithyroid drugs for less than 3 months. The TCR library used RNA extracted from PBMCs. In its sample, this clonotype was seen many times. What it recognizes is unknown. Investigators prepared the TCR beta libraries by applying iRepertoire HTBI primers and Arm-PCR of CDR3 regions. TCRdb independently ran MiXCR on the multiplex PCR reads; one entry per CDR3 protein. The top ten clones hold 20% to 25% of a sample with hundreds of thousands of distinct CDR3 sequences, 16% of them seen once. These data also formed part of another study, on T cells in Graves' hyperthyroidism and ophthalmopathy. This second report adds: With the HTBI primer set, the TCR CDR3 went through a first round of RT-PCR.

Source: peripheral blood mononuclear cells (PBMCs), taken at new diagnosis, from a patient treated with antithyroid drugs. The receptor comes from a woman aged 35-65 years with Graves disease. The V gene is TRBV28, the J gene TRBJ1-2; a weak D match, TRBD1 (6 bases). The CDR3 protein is CASSLVLTGPPRGYTF. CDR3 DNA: TGTGCCAGCAGTTTAGTTTTGACAGGACCACCCCGTGGCTACACCTTC.